The present T cell receptor (beta chain) was sequenced within a study of technical replicates of blood from a handful of donors. Produced via immunoSEQ multiplex PCR; TCRdb's table is partial and in-frame only. The sample holds under 85,000 clones, roughly 92% seen once. The CDR3 consists of 15 residues. Germline V lookup: CDR1 SGHDN, CDR2 FVKESK. V was shortened by 0 bases and J by 1 base, with 10 bases between the two germline ends. Sequencing was carried out using T cells isolated from PBMCs. This TCR was sampled from a human donor in good health. The chain couples TRBV14 to TRBJ2-7, with D perhaps matching TRBD2 (5 bases). For the CDR3, the DNA is TGTGCCAGCAGCCAAGATCCGGGGTTTTCCTACGAGCAGTACTTC. Translated: CASSQDPGFSYEQYF.